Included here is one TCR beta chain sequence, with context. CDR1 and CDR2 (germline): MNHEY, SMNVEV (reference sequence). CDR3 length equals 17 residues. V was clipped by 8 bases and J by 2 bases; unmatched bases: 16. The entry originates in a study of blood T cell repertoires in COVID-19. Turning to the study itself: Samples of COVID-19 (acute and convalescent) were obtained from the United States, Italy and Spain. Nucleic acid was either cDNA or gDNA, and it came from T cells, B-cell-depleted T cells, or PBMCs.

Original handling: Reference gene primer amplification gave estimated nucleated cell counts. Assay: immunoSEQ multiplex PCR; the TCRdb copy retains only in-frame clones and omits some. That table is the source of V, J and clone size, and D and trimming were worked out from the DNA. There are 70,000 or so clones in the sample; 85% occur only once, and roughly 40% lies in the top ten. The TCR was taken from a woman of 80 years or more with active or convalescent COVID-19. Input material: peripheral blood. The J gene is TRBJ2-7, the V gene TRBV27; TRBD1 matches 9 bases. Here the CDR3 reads CASGGITGTGLPYEQYF. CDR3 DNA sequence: TGTGCCAGCGGGGGAATTACCGGGACAGGGCTTCCCTACGAGCAGTACTTC.